These T cell receptor beta chains were read from a single sample in a study of cytotoxic CD8 clonotypes in ibrutinib-treated CLL. TCRdb's table, derived via immunoSEQ multiplex PCR, lists solely in-frame clones and lacks some. The profile shows tens of thousands of clones, about 86% of them singletons. The input for sequencing was PBMCs, taken before ibrutinib treatment. The receptor set was obtained from a human donor with chronic lymphocytic leukemia. The CDR3 runs from the conserved cysteine through the conserved F or W.

TRBV6-5,TRBJ1-2,CASSRQGLYGYTF
TRBV27,TRBJ2-2,CASSLLAGRVTGELFF
TRBV6-1,TRBJ2-3,CASNVMTGDPDTQYF
TRBV11-2,TRBJ2-1,CASSWTEAAWGQFF
TRBV5-6,TRBJ2-7,CASSPDRGHYRKEQYF
TRBV11-2,TRBJ2-6,CASSFRGARSGANVLTF
TRBV9,TRBJ2-5,CASSFHGGSQETQYF
TRBV9,TRBJ1-5,CASSAGSGGYQPQHF
TRBV7-6,TRBJ2-3,CASSLSRGTDTQYF
TRBV6-6,TRBJ1-1,CASNKNTEAFF